This is a list of T cell receptor beta chains from one sample in a study of vaccination effects on CD4 cells after COVID-19. The repertoire was sequenced with immunoSEQ multiplex PCR; TCRdb's copy has only in-frame clones and lacks some. The sample comprises roughly 64,000 clones, about 72% of which are singletons, and 20% to 25% rests with the top ten. These TCRs' antigens remain unknown. The sample was CD4+ T cells from PBMCs cultured without peptide, taken before COVID-19 vaccination. These receptors originate from a human donor who had a prior SARS-CoV-2 infection. CDR3s include the opening cysteine and the closing phenylalanine or tryptophan. The order of the fields is V gene, clone size, J gene, D gene, CDR3 protein, CDR3 DNA. A D gene is named only where the DNA matches it firmly. The size entry is marked missing in some rows and otherwise reads once, few, many or a size class.

v_call: TRBV27; clone_size: .; j_call: TRBJ2-7; d_call: TRBD1; cdr3_aa: CASSLAGQGYEQYF; cdr3_nt: TGTGCCAGCAGTTTAGCCGGACAGGGCTACGAGCAGTACTTC
v_call: TRBV5-1; clone_size: few; j_call: TRBJ2-5; d_call: .; cdr3_aa: CASSLGGPGATQETQYF; cdr3_nt: TGCGCCAGCAGCTTGGGGGGGCCGGGGGCCACACAAGAGACCCAGTACTTC
v_call: TRBV5-1; clone_size: once; j_call: TRBJ1-1; d_call: TRBD1; cdr3_aa: CASSKDRANTEAFF; cdr3_nt: TGCGCCAGCAGCAAGGACAGGGCGAACACTGAAGCTTTCTTT
v_call: TRBV2; clone_size: .; j_call: TRBJ1-1; d_call: .; cdr3_aa: CASSDTMNTEAFF; cdr3_nt: TGTGCCAGCAGTGACACGATGAACACTGAAGCTTTCTTT
v_call: TRBV27; clone_size: .; j_call: TRBJ1-1; d_call: .; cdr3_aa: CASMPISHTEAFF; cdr3_nt: TGTGCCAGCATGCCCATTTCCCACACTGAAGCTTTCTTT
v_call: TRBV14; clone_size: .; j_call: TRBJ2-3; d_call: .; cdr3_aa: CASSQGIFRTDTQYF; cdr3_nt: TGTGCCAGCAGCCAGGGAATCTTTCGCACAGATACGCAGTATTTT
v_call: TRBV11-3; clone_size: .; j_call: TRBJ2-3; d_call: .; cdr3_aa: CASSLRITGGLGADTQYF; cdr3_nt: TGTGCCAGCAGCTTAAGGATCACAGGGGGACTAGGGGCAGATACGCAGTATTTT
v_call: TRBV28; clone_size: .; j_call: TRBJ2-7; d_call: .; cdr3_aa: CASSLYPWEQYF; cdr3_nt: TGTGCCAGCAGTTTGTACCCCTGGGAGCAGTACTTC
v_call: TRBV3-1/TRBV3-2; clone_size: .; j_call: TRBJ2-7; d_call: .; cdr3_aa: CASSRGYTDSYEQYF; cdr3_nt: TGTGCCAGCAGCCGGGGGTACACAGACAGTTACGAGCAGTACTTC
v_call: TRBV9; clone_size: .; j_call: TRBJ2-7; d_call: .; cdr3_aa: CASSVVPMYEQYF; cdr3_nt: TGTGCCAGCAGCGTGGTTCCCATGTACGAGCAGTACTTC
v_call: TRBV25-1; clone_size: .; j_call: TRBJ1-1; d_call: .; cdr3_aa: CASGGSEGGWFTEAFF; cdr3_nt: TGTGCCAGCGGGGGGTCAGAAGGGGGTTGGTTCACTGAAGCTTTCTTT
v_call: TRBV20-1; clone_size: .; j_call: TRBJ2-3; d_call: .; cdr3_aa: CSASWRVASTDTQYF; cdr3_nt: TGCAGTGCTAGTTGGAGGGTCGCTAGCACAGATACGCAGTATTTT
v_call: TRBV7-2; clone_size: .; j_call: TRBJ2-1; d_call: TRBD2; cdr3_aa: CASSLNPSGIYNEQFF; cdr3_nt: TGTGCCAGCAGCCTAAACCCCAGCGGGATTTACAATGAGCAGTTCTTC
v_call: TRBV5-6; clone_size: .; j_call: TRBJ1-2; d_call: .; cdr3_aa: CASSPFRGSNYGYTF; cdr3_nt: TGTGCCAGCAGCCCTTTCCGGGGGTCTAACTATGGCTACACCTTC
v_call: TRBV7-9; clone_size: .; j_call: TRBJ2-6; d_call: .; cdr3_aa: CASSLEGGLSSF; cdr3_nt: TGTGCCAGCAGCTTAGAGGGCGGCTTATCGTCTTTC
v_call: TRBV4-3; clone_size: .; j_call: TRBJ1-4; d_call: .; cdr3_aa: CASSRLVWGANEKLFF; cdr3_nt: TGCGCCAGCAGCCGCCTCGTTTGGGGGGCTAATGAAAAACTGTTTTTT
v_call: TRBV12-3/TRBV12-4; clone_size: .; j_call: TRBJ2-5; d_call: .; cdr3_aa: CASSWTRPSTQYF; cdr3_nt: TGTGCCAGCAGTTGGACCAGACCCAGTACCCAGTACTTC
v_call: TRBV12-3/TRBV12-4; clone_size: .; j_call: TRBJ1-2; d_call: .; cdr3_aa: CASSQVPPYGYTF; cdr3_nt: TGTGCCAGCAGTCAAGTCCCCCCTTATGGCTACACCTTC
v_call: TRBV25-1; clone_size: few; j_call: TRBJ1-6; d_call: .; cdr3_aa: CASSPTGGDSPLHF; cdr3_nt: TGTGCCAGCAGTCCGACGGGTGGGGATTCACCCCTCCACTTT
v_call: TRBV20-1; clone_size: .; j_call: TRBJ2-3; d_call: .; cdr3_aa: CSASWAGTDTQYF; cdr3_nt: TGCAGTGCTAGTTGGGCGGGCACAGATACGCAGTATTTT
v_call: TRBV7-9; clone_size: few; j_call: TRBJ1-1; d_call: .; cdr3_aa: CASSLWGMNTEAFF; cdr3_nt: TGTGCCAGCAGCTTATGGGGAATGAACACTGAAGCTTTCTTT
v_call: TRBV7-2; clone_size: few; j_call: TRBJ2-5; d_call: TRBD2; cdr3_aa: CASSPLSSGPQETQYF; cdr3_nt: TGTGCCAGCAGCCCTCTCTCTAGCGGCCCCCAAGAGACCCAGTACTTC
v_call: TRBV30; clone_size: .; j_call: TRBJ1-1; d_call: .; cdr3_aa: CAWSVVGVNTEAFF; cdr3_nt: TGTGCCTGGAGTGTTGTGGGGGTTAACACTGAAGCTTTCTTT
v_call: TRBV5-1; clone_size: .; j_call: TRBJ2-3; d_call: .; cdr3_aa: CASSLGWDTDTQYF; cdr3_nt: TGCGCCAGCAGCTTGGGTTGGGACACAGATACGCAGTATTTT
v_call: TRBV6-2/TRBV6-3; clone_size: .; j_call: TRBJ2-3; d_call: TRBD2; cdr3_aa: CASSRPGLVTDTQYF; cdr3_nt: TGTGCCAGCAGTAGACCGGGACTAGTCACAGATACGCAGTATTTT
v_call: TRBV9; clone_size: .; j_call: TRBJ2-7; d_call: TRBD2; cdr3_aa: CASSETGTRTYEQYF; cdr3_nt: TGTGCCAGCAGCGAAACCGGGACTAGGACCTACGAGCAGTACTTC
v_call: TRBV27; clone_size: .; j_call: TRBJ2-7; d_call: TRBD1; cdr3_aa: CASSQQPGQTYEQYF; cdr3_nt: TGTGCCAGCAGTCAACAGCCGGGACAGACCTACGAGCAGTACTTC
v_call: TRBV5-1; clone_size: .; j_call: TRBJ1-1; d_call: .; cdr3_aa: CASSPQIFMNTEAFF; cdr3_nt: TGCGCCAGCAGCCCCCAAATATTCATGAACACTGAAGCTTTCTTT
v_call: TRBV7-2; clone_size: .; j_call: TRBJ1-6; d_call: .; cdr3_aa: CASSSSGQSPYNSPLHF; cdr3_nt: TGTGCCAGCAGCTCGTCCGGACAGTCACCTTATAATTCACCCCTCCACTTT
v_call: TRBV2; clone_size: once; j_call: TRBJ2-1; d_call: .; cdr3_aa: CASSLLGSGNYNEQFF; cdr3_nt: TGTGCCAGCAGTCTCCTGGGCAGCGGAAACTACAATGAGCAGTTCTTC
v_call: TRBV11-3; clone_size: .; j_call: TRBJ2-7; d_call: TRBD2; cdr3_aa: CASSSISGSMTYEQYF; cdr3_nt: TGTGCCAGCAGTTCGATTAGCGGGAGTATGACCTACGAGCAGTACTTC
v_call: TRBV27; clone_size: large; j_call: TRBJ1-1; d_call: .; cdr3_aa: CASIGWAGGSGAFF; cdr3_nt: TGTGCCAGCATCGGCTGGGCCGGGGGTTCGGGAGCTTTCTTT
v_call: TRBV19; clone_size: .; j_call: TRBJ1-4; d_call: .; cdr3_aa: CASSILGWETNEKLFF; cdr3_nt: TGTGCCAGTAGTATACTAGGTTGGGAAACTAATGAAAAACTGTTTTTT
v_call: TRBV5-6; clone_size: .; j_call: TRBJ2-7; d_call: .; cdr3_aa: CASSLASYEQYF; cdr3_nt: TGTGCCAGCAGCTTGGCCTCTTACGAGCAGTACTTC
v_call: TRBV5-1; clone_size: few; j_call: TRBJ1-3; d_call: .; cdr3_aa: CASSWRGSSGNTIYF; cdr3_nt: TGCGCCAGCAGCTGGCGGGGTAGCTCTGGAAACACCATATATTTT
v_call: TRBV2; clone_size: .; j_call: TRBJ2-3; d_call: TRBD2; cdr3_aa: CASSGRGGRGTDTQYF; cdr3_nt: TGTGCCAGCAGCGGCCGCGGGGGTCGAGGCACAGATACGCAGTATTTT
v_call: TRBV5-1; clone_size: .; j_call: TRBJ1-2; d_call: TRBD1; cdr3_aa: CASSFDRGYGYTF; cdr3_nt: TGCGCCAGCAGCTTTGACAGGGGCTATGGCTACACCTTC
v_call: TRBV6-2/TRBV6-3; clone_size: .; j_call: TRBJ2-5; d_call: TRBD2; cdr3_aa: CASSYTQRAGGVQGTQYF; cdr3_nt: TGTGCCAGCAGTTACACGCAACGAGCGGGAGGGGTTCAAGGGACCCAGTACTTC
v_call: TRBV5-1; clone_size: .; j_call: TRBJ1-1; d_call: .; cdr3_aa: CASSLERHLIEAFF; cdr3_nt: TGCGCCAGCAGCTTAGAACGACACCTGATTGAAGCTTTCTTT
v_call: TRBV6-5; clone_size: .; j_call: TRBJ2-1; d_call: .; cdr3_aa: CASGQTGYNEQFF; cdr3_nt: TGTGCCAGCGGACAGACAGGTTACAATGAGCAGTTCTTC
v_call: TRBV24-1; clone_size: once; j_call: TRBJ2-2; d_call: TRBD1; cdr3_aa: CATSDSKGQGSGELFF; cdr3_nt: TGTGCCACCAGTGATTCGAAAGGACAGGGGTCCGGGGAGCTGTTTTTT
v_call: TRBV18; clone_size: few; j_call: TRBJ1-6; d_call: .; cdr3_aa: CASSPPNRADSPLHF; cdr3_nt: TGTGCCAGCTCACCACCTAACAGGGCTGATTCACCCCTCCACTTT